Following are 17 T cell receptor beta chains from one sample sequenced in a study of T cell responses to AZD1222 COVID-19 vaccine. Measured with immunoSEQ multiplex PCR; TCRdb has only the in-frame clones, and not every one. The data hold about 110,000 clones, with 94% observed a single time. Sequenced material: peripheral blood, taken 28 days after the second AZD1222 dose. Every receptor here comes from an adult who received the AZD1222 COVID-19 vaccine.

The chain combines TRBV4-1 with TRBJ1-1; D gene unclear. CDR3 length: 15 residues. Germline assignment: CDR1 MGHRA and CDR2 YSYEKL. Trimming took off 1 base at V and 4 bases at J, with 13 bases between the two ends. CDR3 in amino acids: CASSQVGRQTTEAFF. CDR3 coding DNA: TGCGCCAGCAGCCAAGTCGGCAGGCAGACCACTGAAGCTTTCTTT.

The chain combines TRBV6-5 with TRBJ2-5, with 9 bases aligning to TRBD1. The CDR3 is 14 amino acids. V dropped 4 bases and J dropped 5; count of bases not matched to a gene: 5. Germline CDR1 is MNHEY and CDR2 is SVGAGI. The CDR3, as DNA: TGTGCCAGCAGTTCATACAGGGGGCGGGAGACCCAGTACTTC. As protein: CASSSYRGRETQYF.

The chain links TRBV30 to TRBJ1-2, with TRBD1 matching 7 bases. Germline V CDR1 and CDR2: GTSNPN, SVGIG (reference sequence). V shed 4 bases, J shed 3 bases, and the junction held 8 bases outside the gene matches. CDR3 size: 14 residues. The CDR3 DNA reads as TGTGCCTGGATGATAGCCGGGACAGACTATGGCTACACCTTC. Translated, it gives CAWMIAGTDYGYTF. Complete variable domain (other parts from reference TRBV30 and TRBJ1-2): SQTIHQWPATLVQPVGSPLSLECTVEGTSNPNLYWYRQAAGRGLQLLFYSVGIGQISSEVPQNLSASRPQDRQFILSSKKLLLSDSGFYLCAWMIAGTDYGYTFGSGTRLTVV.

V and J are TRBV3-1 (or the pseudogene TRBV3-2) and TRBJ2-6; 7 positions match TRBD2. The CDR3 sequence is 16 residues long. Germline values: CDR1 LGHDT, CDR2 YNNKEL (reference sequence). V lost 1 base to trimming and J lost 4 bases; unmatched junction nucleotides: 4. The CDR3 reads CASSQVAGPGANVLTF. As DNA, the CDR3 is TGTGCCAGCAGCCAAGTAGCGGGTCCCGGGGCCAACGTCCTGACTTTC.

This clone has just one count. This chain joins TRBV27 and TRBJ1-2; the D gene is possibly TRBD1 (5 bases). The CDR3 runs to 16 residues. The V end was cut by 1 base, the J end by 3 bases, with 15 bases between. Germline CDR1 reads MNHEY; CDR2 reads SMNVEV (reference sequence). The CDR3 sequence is CASSLLAGSRYYGYTF. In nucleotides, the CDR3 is TGTGCCAGCAGTTTATTAGCAGGGTCCCGTTACTATGGCTACACCTTC.

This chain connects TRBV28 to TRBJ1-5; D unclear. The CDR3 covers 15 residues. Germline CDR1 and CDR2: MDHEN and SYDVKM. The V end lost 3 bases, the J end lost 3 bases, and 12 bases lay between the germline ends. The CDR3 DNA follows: TGTGCCAGCAGTTTCAGAATAGGCTACAATCAGCCCCAGCATTTT. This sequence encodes CASSFRIGYNQPQHF.

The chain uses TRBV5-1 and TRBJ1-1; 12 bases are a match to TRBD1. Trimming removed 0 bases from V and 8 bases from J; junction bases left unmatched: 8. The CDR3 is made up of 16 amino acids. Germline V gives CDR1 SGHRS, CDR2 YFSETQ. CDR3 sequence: CASSLDGTGGFSEAFF. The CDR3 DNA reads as TGCGCCAGCAGCTTGGACGGGACAGGGGGCTTTTCGGAAGCTTTCTTT. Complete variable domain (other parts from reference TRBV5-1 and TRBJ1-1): KAGVTQTPRYLIKTRGQQVTLSCSPISGHRSVSWYQQTPGQGLQFLFEYFSETQRNKGNFPGRFSGRQFSNSRSEMNVSTLELGDSALYLCASSLDGTGGFSEAFFGQGTRLTVV.

CDR3 in amino acids: CASSDPTGGFGAGELFF. The CDR3 nucleotides are TGTGCCAGCAGTGACCCGACAGGGGGCTTTGGCGCCGGGGAGCTGTTTTTT. The chain is built from TRBV2 and TRBJ2-2; 10 nucleotides align to TRBD1. Unmatched junction bases numbered 10, after V lost 3 bases and J lost 6 bases. The CDR3 is 17 residues long. CDR1 and CDR2 (germline): SNHLY, FYNNEI.

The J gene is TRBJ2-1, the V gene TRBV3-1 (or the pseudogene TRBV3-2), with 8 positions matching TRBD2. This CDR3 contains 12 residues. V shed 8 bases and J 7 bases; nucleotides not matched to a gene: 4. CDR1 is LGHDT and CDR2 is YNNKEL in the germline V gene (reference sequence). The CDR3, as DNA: TGTGCCAGCGGGACTAGTCGGAATGAGCAGTTCTTC. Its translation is CASGTSRNEQFF.

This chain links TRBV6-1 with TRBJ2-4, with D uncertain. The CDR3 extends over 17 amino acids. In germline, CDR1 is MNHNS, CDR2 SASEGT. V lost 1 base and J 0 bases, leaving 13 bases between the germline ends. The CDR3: CASSEDRWAAAKNIQYF. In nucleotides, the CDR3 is TGTGCCAGCAGTGAAGATAGGTGGGCGGCAGCCAAAAACATTCAGTACTTC.

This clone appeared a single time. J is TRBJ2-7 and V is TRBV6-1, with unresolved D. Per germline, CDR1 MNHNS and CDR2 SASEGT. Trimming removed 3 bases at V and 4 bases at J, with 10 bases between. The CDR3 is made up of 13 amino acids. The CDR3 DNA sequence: TGTGCCAGCAGTGAGAAGTCCCTATACGAGCAGTACTTC. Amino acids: CASSEKSLYEQYF.

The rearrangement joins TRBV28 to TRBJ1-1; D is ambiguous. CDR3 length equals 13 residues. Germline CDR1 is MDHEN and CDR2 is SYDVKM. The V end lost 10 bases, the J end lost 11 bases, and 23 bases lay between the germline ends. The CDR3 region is CATALLPRPEAFF. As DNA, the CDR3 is TGTGCCACCGCCCTCTTGCCCCGCCCGGAGGCTTTCTTT.

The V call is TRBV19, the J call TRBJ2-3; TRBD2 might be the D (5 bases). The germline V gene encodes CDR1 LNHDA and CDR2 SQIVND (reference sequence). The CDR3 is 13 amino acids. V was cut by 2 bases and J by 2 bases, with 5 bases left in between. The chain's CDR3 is CASSIRDTDTQYF. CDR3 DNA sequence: TGTGCCAGTAGTATACGGGACACAGATACGCAGTATTTT.

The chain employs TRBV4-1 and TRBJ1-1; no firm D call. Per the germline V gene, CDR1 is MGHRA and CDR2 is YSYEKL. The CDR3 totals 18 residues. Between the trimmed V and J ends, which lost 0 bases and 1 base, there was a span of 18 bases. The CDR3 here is CASSQEGGRTSGNTEAFF. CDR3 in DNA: TGCGCCAGCAGCCAAGAGGGCGGAAGGACCTCTGGGAACACTGAAGCTTTCTTT.

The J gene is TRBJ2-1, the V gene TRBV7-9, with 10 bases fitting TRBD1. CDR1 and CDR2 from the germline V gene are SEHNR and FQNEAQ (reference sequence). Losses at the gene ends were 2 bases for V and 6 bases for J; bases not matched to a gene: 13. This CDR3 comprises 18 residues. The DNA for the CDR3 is TGTGCCAGCAGCTTACCACCGGGACAGGGGAAGGAAAGCAATGAGCAGTTCTTC. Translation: CASSLPPGQGKESNEQFF.

The CDR3 loop is CASSEEAGGQDTQYF. The CDR3 DNA reads as TGTGCCAGCAGTGAAGAAGCGGGGGGGCAAGATACGCAGTATTTT. The rearrangement links TRBV2 to TRBJ2-3; 10 bases line up with TRBD2. Germline V gene sequence: CDR1 SNHLY, CDR2 FYNNEI. The CDR3 loop spans 15 amino acids. V shed 1 base and J 5 bases; nucleotides not matched to a gene: 3.

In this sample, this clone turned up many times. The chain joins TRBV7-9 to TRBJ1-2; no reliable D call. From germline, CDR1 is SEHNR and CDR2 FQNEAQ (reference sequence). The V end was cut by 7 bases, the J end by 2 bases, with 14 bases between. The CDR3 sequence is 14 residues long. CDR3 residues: CASNGEPTNYGYTF. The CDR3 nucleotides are TGTGCCAGCAACGGCGAACCCACAAACTATGGCTACACCTTC.